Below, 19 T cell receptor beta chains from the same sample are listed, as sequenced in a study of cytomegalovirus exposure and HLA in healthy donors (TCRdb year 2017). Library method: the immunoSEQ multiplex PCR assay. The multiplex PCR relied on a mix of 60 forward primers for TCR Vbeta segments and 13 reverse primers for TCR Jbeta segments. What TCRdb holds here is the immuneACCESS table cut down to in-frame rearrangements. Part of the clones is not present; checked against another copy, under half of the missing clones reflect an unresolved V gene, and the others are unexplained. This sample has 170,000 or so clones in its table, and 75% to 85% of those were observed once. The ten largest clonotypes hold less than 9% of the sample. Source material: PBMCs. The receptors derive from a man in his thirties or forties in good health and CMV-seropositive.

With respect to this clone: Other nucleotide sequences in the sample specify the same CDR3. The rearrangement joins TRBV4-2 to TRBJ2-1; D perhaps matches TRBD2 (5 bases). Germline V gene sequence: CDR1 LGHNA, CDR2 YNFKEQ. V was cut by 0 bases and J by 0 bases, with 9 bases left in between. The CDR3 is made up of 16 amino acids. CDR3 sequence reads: CASSQDSGSSYNEQFF. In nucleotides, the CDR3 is TGTGCCAGCAGCCAAGATTCGGGGAGCTCCTACAATGAGCAGTTCTTC.

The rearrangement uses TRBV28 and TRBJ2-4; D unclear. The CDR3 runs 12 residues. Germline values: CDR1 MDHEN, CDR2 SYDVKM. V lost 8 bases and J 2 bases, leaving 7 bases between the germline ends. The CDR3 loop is CASSSTKNIQYF. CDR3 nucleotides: TGTGCCAGCTCCTCTACCAAAAACATTCAGTACTTC.

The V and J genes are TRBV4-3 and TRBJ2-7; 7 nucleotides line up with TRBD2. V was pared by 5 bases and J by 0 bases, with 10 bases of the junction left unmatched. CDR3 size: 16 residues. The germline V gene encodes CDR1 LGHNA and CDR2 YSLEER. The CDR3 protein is CASSYMSGVPSYEQYF. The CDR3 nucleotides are TGCGCCAGCAGCTATATGAGCGGGGTTCCCTCCTACGAGCAGTACTTC.

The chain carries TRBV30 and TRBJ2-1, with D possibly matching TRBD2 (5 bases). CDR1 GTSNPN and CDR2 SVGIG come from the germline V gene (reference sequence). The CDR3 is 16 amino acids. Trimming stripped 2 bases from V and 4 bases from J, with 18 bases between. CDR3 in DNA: TGTGCCTGGAGTTACCCAGGCGGACTGTGGTACAATGAGCAGTTCTTC. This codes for CAWSYPGGLWYNEQFF.

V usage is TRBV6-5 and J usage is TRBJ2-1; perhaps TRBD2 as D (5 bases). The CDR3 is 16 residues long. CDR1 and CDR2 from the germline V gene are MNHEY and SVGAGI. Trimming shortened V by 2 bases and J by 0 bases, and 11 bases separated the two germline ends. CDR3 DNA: TGTGCCAGCAGTTACATAAGCGGAAGCTCCTACAATGAGCAGTTCTTC. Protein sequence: CASSYISGSSYNEQFF.

CDR3: CASSWRGGEQYF. The DNA for the CDR3 is TGTGCCAGCAGTTGGAGAGGGGGCGAGCAGTACTTC. This chain uses TRBV6-5 with TRBJ2-7, with D perhaps matching TRBD1 (6 bases). Trimming took off 4 bases at V and 6 bases at J, with 10 bases between the two ends. This CDR3 comprises 12 residues. The germline V gene encodes CDR1 MNHEY and CDR2 SVGAGI.

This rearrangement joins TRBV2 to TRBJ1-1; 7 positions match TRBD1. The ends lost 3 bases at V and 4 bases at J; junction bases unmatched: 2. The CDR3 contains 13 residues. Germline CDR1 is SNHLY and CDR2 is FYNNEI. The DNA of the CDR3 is TGTGCCAGCAGTGAGCAGGGGGGCACTGAAGCTTTCTTT. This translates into CASSEQGGTEAFF.

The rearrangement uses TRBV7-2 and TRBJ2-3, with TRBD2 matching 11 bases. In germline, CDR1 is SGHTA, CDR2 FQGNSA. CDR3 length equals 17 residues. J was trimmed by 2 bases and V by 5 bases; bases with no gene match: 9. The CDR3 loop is CASSDRRLAGTTDTQYF. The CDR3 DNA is TGTGCCAGCAGCGATAGGAGACTAGCGGGGACCACAGATACGCAGTATTTT.

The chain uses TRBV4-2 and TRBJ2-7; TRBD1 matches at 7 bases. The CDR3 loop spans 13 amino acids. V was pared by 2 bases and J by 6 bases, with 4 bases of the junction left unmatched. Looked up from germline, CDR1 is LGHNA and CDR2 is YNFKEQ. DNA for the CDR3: TGTGCCAGCAGCCAAACACAGGGGCGCGAGCAGTACTTC. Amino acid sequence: CASSQTQGREQYF.

CDR3 residues: CASSLLDQETQYF. The CDR3 nucleotides are TGTGCCAGCAGCCTACTAGACCAAGAGACCCAGTACTTC. This chain connects TRBV11-3 to TRBJ2-5, with a weak D call TRBD2 (5 bases). CDR3 length: 13 residues. Trimming pared 5 bases from V and 0 bases from J, leaving 7 bases between. CDR1 is SGHNT and CDR2 is YENEEA in the germline V gene.

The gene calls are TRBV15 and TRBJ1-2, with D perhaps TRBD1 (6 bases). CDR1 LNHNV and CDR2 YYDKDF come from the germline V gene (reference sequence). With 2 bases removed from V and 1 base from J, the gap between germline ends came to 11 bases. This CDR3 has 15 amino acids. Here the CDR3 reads CATSRHPRGNYGYTF. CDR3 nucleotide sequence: TGTGCCACCAGCAGACACCCCAGGGGTAACTATGGCTACACCTTC. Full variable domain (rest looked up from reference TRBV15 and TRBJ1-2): DAMVIQNPRYQVTQFGKPVTLSCSQTLNHNVMYWYQQKSSQAPKLLFHYYDKDFNNEADTPDNFQSRRPNTSFCFLDIRSPGLGDTAMYLCATSRHPRGNYGYTFGSGTRLTVV.

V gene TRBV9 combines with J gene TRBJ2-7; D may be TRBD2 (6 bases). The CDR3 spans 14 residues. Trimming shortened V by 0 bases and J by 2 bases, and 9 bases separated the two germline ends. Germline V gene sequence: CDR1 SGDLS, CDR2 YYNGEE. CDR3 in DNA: TGTGCCAGCAGCGTAGGCGGGGCCGCCTACGAGCAGTACTTC. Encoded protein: CASSVGGAAYEQYF.

CDR3 bases: TGTGCCAGCAGCTCCGGGGGGGCGGGCACAGATACGCAGTATTTT. It translates to CASSSGGAGTDTQYF. The chain carries TRBV5-5 and TRBJ2-3; the match to TRBD2 covers 8 bases. CDR1 SGHKS and CDR2 YYEKEE come from the germline V gene (reference sequence). This CDR3 spans 15 amino acids. The V and J ends lost 3 bases and 1 base, in that order; junction bases with no gene match: 4.

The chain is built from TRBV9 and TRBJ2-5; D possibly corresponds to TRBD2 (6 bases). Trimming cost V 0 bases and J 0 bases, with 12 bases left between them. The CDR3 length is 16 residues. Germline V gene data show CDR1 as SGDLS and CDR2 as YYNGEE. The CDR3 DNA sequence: TGTGCCAGCAGCGTAGGGGGTGGAGGGTACCAAGAGACCCAGTACTTC. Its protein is CASSVGGGGYQETQYF.

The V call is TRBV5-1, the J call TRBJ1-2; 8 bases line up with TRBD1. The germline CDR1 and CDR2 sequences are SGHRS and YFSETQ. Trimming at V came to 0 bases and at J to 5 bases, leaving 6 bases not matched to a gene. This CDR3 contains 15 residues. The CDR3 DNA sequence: TGCGCCAGCAGCTTGGACTCAGGGGGCAGTTATGGCTACACCTTC. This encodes CASSLDSGGSYGYTF.

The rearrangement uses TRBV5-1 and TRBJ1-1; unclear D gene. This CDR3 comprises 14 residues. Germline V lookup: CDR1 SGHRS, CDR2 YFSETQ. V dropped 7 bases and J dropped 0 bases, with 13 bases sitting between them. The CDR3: CASGLGEVNTEAFF. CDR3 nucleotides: TGCGCCAGCGGGCTTGGGGAGGTGAACACTGAAGCTTTCTTT.

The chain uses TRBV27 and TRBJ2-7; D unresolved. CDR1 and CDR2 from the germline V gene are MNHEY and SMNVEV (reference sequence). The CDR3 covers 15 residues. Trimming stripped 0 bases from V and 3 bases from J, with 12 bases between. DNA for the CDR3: TGTGCCAGCAGTTTATCGCACAGCACCGTCTACGAGCAGTACTTC. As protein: CASSLSHSTVYEQYF.

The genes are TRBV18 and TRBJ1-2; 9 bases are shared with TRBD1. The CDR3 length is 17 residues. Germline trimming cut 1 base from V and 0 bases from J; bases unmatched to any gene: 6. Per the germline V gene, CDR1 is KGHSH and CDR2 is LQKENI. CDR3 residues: CASSPRDRVGANYGYTF. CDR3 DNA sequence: TGTGCCAGCTCACCACGGGACAGGGTCGGGGCTAACTATGGCTACACCTTC.

The CDR3 loop reads CASSLPFGTGTEAFF. CDR3 nucleotides: TGTGCCAGCAGTTTACCCTTCGGGACAGGTACTGAAGCTTTCTTT. The chain links TRBV28 to TRBJ1-1; 8 nucleotides align to TRBD1. The germline CDR1 and CDR2 sequences are MDHEN and SYDVKM. The CDR3 totals 15 residues. The ends lost 2 bases at V and 5 bases at J; junction bases unmatched: 7.